These 6 T cell receptor delta chains were all obtained from the same sample, sequenced in a study of gamma-delta chains in newborns, infants, children. TCRdb ran CATT on the reads. The data show 1,800 or so delta-chain clones, with around 45% seen just once and roughly 16% held by the top ten. The sequenced sample consisted of blood. These receptors all come from a child who had a fever.

This clone was picked up a small number of times. The rearrangement joins TRDV2 to TRDJ3; TRDD3 matches at 10 bases. Trimming took 1 base from V and 5 from J; bases not matched to a gene: 7. The CDR3 is 18 residues long. Germline V gene sequence: CDR1 GEAIGNYY, CDR2 EKD. This CDR3 reads CACDTLGGDTRDTRQMFF. The CDR3 DNA reads as TGTGCCTGTGACACTCTAGGGGGGGATACGCGGGACACCCGACAGATGTTTTTC.

This clone turned up a few times. A read error may produce the germline difference seen at one junction end. The rearrangement joins TRDV2 to TRDJ3, with 7 bases lining up with TRDD3. CDR1 and CDR2 (germline): GEAIGNYY, EKD. The CDR3 is made up of 18 amino acids. The CDR3 sequence is CACDTWGTSSWDTRQMFF. The CDR3 coding sequence is TGTGCCTGTGACACCTGGGGGACAAGCTCCTGGGACACTCGACAGATGTTTTTC.

The sample holds one count of this clone. A single base separates this from a much larger clone, so it may be a read error. The sample contains more than one DNA sequence encoding this CDR3. The CDR3 nucleotides read TGTGCCTGTGACCCCCTGCAAACCGATAAACTCATCTTT. Its protein is CACDPLQTDKLIF. The genes are TRDV2 and TRDJ1; D gene unclear. CDR3 length equals 13 residues. Per germline, CDR1 GEAIGNYY and CDR2 EKD. V was trimmed by 3 bases and J by 2 bases, leaving 9 bases between them.

The gene calls are TRDV2 and TRDJ1, with TRDD3 matching 10 bases. Germline V gene sequence: CDR1 GEAIGNYY, CDR2 EKD. J was trimmed by 0 bases and V by 3 bases; bases with no gene match: 12. The CDR3 is made up of 18 amino acids. CDR3 region: CACDPLAGDTRYTDKLIF. The CDR3 DNA follows: TGTGCCTGTGACCCTCTAGCGGGGGATACGCGGTACACCGATAAACTCATCTTT.

This clone was counted once. Other DNA sequences in this specimen translate into the identical CDR3. The chain has TRDV2 and TRDJ1, with TRDD3 matching 10 bases. The ends lost 4 bases at V and 2 bases at J; junction bases unmatched: 6. The CDR3 loop spans 15 amino acids. Germline lookup yields CDR1 GEAIGNYY and CDR2 EKD. CDR3: CACDALLGDTDKLIF. The CDR3 nucleotides read TGTGCCTGTGATGCTCTACTGGGGGATACCGATAAACTCATCTTT.

This clone was counted only a few times. The chain carries TRDV2 and TRDJ1; the D gene is possibly TRDD1 (5 bases). Germline CDR1 reads GEAIGNYY; CDR2 reads EKD. Trimming stripped 1 base from V and 0 bases from J, with 11 bases between. The CDR3 length is 15 residues. The CDR3 loop reads CACDTIGKYTDKLIF. In DNA form, the CDR3 reads TGTGCCTGTGACACAATAGGGAAGTACACCGATAAACTCATCTTT.